The 10 T cell receptor beta chains given below trace back to one sample, sequenced in a study of cytomegalovirus exposure and HLA in healthy donors. The PCR ran on 60 Vbeta and 13 Jbeta primers. Measured with immunoSEQ multiplex PCR; TCRdb has only the in-frame clones, and not every one. Among approximately 130,000 clones, approximately 80% were seen once, and the ten largest hold 1.8%. Sequencing was carried out using PBMCs. Receptor source: a man aged 18 to 30 in good health and CMV-seronegative.

The V and J genes are TRBV5-1 and TRBJ2-3; D is unclear. Germline-derived CDR1 and CDR2 are SGHRS and YFSETQ. Trimming took off 5 bases at V and 7 bases at J, with 11 bases between the two ends. The CDR3 extends over 12 amino acids. CDR3 residues: CASRGDLHTQYF. In DNA form, the CDR3 reads TGCGCCAGCAGAGGAGACCTGCATACGCAGTATTTT.

As for this clone: The sample has other DNA sequences that encode this CDR3 too. The chain has TRBV7-8 and TRBJ1-6, with D possibly matching TRBD1 (5 bases). The CDR3 runs 15 residues. Germline CDR1 is SGHVS and CDR2 is FQNEAQ. Trimming removed 1 base from V and 6 bases from J, with 10 bases in between. As DNA, the CDR3 is TGTGCCAGCAGCTTAGGCCAGGGAGGTAATTCACCCCTCCACTTT. It yields the protein CASSLGQGGNSPLHF. The variable domain in full, completed from reference TRBV7-8 and TRBJ1-6, reads GAGVSQSPRYKVAKRGQDVALRCDPISGHVSLFWYQQALGQGPEFLTYFQNEAQLDKSGLPSDRFFAERPEGSVSTLKIQRTQQEDSAVYLCASSLGQGGNSPLHFGNGTRLTVT.

The V gene is TRBV11-2, the J gene TRBJ2-1; 7 nucleotides line up with TRBD2. Germline CDR1 SGHAT, CDR2 FQNNGV. This CDR3 has 15 residues. Trimming cost V 2 bases and J 1 base; bases outside gene matches: 2. The CDR3 is CASSLLRGSYNEQFF. As DNA, the CDR3 is TGTGCCAGCAGCTTATTGCGGGGGTCCTACAATGAGCAGTTCTTC.

The genes are TRBV10-2 and TRBJ1-6; 7 nucleotides match TRBD1. The CDR3 sequence is 13 residues long. Germline V gene data show CDR1 as WSHSY and CDR2 as SAAADI. Trimming at V came to 6 bases and at J to 8 bases, leaving 4 bases not matched to a gene. The DNA for the CDR3 is TGCGCCAGCAGGGACGACAGGGATTCACCCCTCCACTTT. This sequence encodes CASRDDRDSPLHF.

This chain joins TRBV27 and TRBJ1-2; 8 positions agree with TRBD1. Trimming removed 2 bases from V and 7 bases from J; junction bases left unmatched: 6. Germline loops: CDR1 MNHEY, CDR2 SMNVEV (reference sequence). The CDR3 extends over 14 amino acids. The CDR3 is CASSLRQGTGGYTF. The CDR3 DNA follows: TGTGCCAGCAGTTTAAGACAGGGGACGGGTGGCTACACCTTC.

The V gene is TRBV9, the J gene TRBJ1-1; 9 bases line up with TRBD1. The V segment lost 3 bases and the J segment 8 bases; nucleotides outside the gene matches: 2. Germline V gene data show CDR1 as SGDLS and CDR2 as YYNGEE. This CDR3 spans 12 amino acids. This chain's CDR3 is CASSEGQGEAFF. The CDR3 DNA is TGTGCCAGCAGCGAGGGACAGGGCGAAGCTTTCTTT. Using reference TRBV9 and TRBJ1-1 for the parts outside the CDR3, the full variable domain is DSGVTQTPKHLITATGQRVTLRCSPRSGDLSVYWYQQSLDQGLQFLIQYYNGEERAKGNILERFSAQQFPDLHSELNLSSLELGDSALYFCASSEGQGEAFFGQGTRLTVV.

V usage is TRBV6-1 and J usage is TRBJ1-2, with 10 nucleotides matching TRBD1. Germline V CDR1 and CDR2: MNHNS, SASEGT. The CDR3 is 14 amino acids. V dropped 11 bases and J dropped 8; count of bases not matched to a gene: 14. The CDR3 sequence: CASLTGGAVSGYTF. The CDR3 DNA follows: TGTGCCTCCCTGACAGGGGGCGCCGTTAGCGGCTACACCTTC.

This chain links TRBV7-3 with TRBJ2-7, with D perhaps matching TRBD1 (6 bases). Germline lookup yields CDR1 SGHTA and CDR2 FQGTGA. Trimming took off 4 bases at V and 3 bases at J, with 19 bases between the two ends. The CDR3 extends over 16 amino acids. CDR3 coding DNA: TGTGCCAGCAGCTCGACAGGCAGGGACCACAACTACGAGCAGTACTTC. Translated: CASSSTGRDHNYEQYF.

The chain is built from TRBV7-9 and TRBJ2-1, with 7 positions matching TRBD2. CDR1 and CDR2 from the germline V gene are SEHNR and FQNEAQ (reference sequence). The CDR3 runs to 17 residues. Germline trimming cut 0 bases from V and 1 base from J; bases unmatched to any gene: 6. CDR3 loop: CASSLAIGLGSYNEQFF. DNA for the CDR3: TGTGCCAGCAGCTTAGCCATCGGACTAGGTTCCTACAATGAGCAGTTCTTC. The entire variable domain, with the rest obtained from reference TRBV7-9 and TRBJ2-1, is as follows: DTGVSQNPRHKITKRGQNVTFRCDPISEHNRLYWYRQTLGQGPEFLTYFQNEAQLEKSRLLSDRFSAERPKGSFSTLEIQRTEQGDSAMYLCASSLAIGLGSYNEQFFGPGTRLTVL.

This chain joins TRBV27 and TRBJ1-1; no firm D call. Trimming shortened V by 2 bases and J by 2 bases, and 6 bases separated the two germline ends. Germline values: CDR1 MNHEY, CDR2 SMNVEV (reference sequence). The CDR3 is made up of 13 amino acids. The CDR3 DNA reads TGTGCCAGCAGTTTAACGGGAAACACTGAAGCTTTCTTT. Translating gives CASSLTGNTEAFF.